These 32 T cell receptor beta chains share one sample of origin, sequenced in a study of monozygotic twins with inflammatory bowel disease. TCRdb reprocessed the 5' RACE reads; each CDR3 protein has one entry and no DNA is given. The sample totals more than 85,000 distinct CDR3 sequences. The sample comprised blood. The source is a human donor with ulcerative colitis or Crohn's disease, or a healthy co-twin of an affected twin (not recorded which).

The chain employs TRBV27 and TRBJ1-5; TCRdb picks TRBD1, but there is no DNA to check that call. This CDR3 is built from 14 residues. Per germline, CDR1 MNHEY and CDR2 SMNVEV (reference sequence). This CDR3 reads CASRAGGREQPQHF.

J is TRBJ2-2 and V is TRBV27; TCRdb selects TRBD2, and the lack of DNA leaves this call unchecked. The CDR3 contains 17 residues. Germline values: CDR1 MNHEY, CDR2 SMNVEV (reference sequence). The CDR3 sequence is CASSTGLAGANTGELFF.

CDR3 region: CAWSVRGGDTQYF. The rearrangement uses TRBV30 and TRBJ2-3; as DNA is missing, the TRBD1 call by TCRdb cannot be tested. The length of the CDR3 is 13 residues. Germline V lookup: CDR1 GTSNPN, CDR2 SVGIG (reference sequence). The entire variable domain, with the rest obtained from reference TRBV30 and TRBJ2-3, is as follows: SQTIHQWPATLVQPVGSPLSLECTVEGTSNPNLYWYRQAAGRGLQLLFYSVGIGQISSEVPQNLSASRPQDRQFILSSKKLLLSDSGFYLCAWSVRGGDTQYFGPGTRLTVL.

The rearrangement uses TRBV14 and TRBJ2-7; the D gene TCRdb calls, TRBD2, cannot be checked with no DNA. The CDR3 runs to 19 residues. The germline V gene encodes CDR1 SGHDN and CDR2 FVKESK. CDR3 amino acids: CASSQVPLGLAGAPGEQYF.

The V call is TRBV5-1, the J call TRBJ2-1; lacking DNA, the TRBD1 call made by TCRdb goes unchecked. The CDR3 runs to 16 residues. CDR1 is SGHRS and CDR2 is YFSETQ in the germline V gene. CDR3: CASSPGPLEVYNEQFF.

The chain links TRBV7-9 to TRBJ2-2. This CDR3 is built from 11 residues. Germline lookup yields CDR1 SEHNR and CDR2 FQNEAQ (reference sequence). CDR3 sequence: CASSPPGELFF.

The chain joins TRBV12-3 or TRBV12-4 to TRBJ2-2; as DNA is missing, the TRBD1 call by TCRdb cannot be tested. The CDR3 length is 14 residues. The CDR3 loop is CASRATGRAGELFF.

V is TRBV20-1 and J is TRBJ1-2; the TCRdb D gene call, TRBD1, has no DNA to confirm it. The germline V gene encodes CDR1 DFQATT and CDR2 SNEGSKA (reference sequence). CDR3 length: 13 amino acids. CDR3 sequence: CSADRGRDYGYTF.

The rearrangement joins TRBV7-9 to TRBJ1-2; TCRdb's D call, TRBD1, is unchecked because there is no DNA. Per the germline V gene, CDR1 is SEHNR and CDR2 is FQNEAQ (reference sequence). CDR3 size: 14 residues. The CDR3 loop is CASSPQEGAGGYTF. The whole variable domain, remainder taken from reference TRBV7-9 and TRBJ1-2, is DTGVSQNPRHKITKRGQNVTFRCDPISEHNRLYWYRQTLGQGPEFLTYFQNEAQLEKSRLLSDRFSAERPKGSFSTLEIQRTEQGDSAMYLCASSPQEGAGGYTFGSGTRLTVV.

The chain couples TRBV7-9 to TRBJ2-3; with no DNA, the TCRdb D assignment of TRBD2 cannot be verified. CDR3 length equals 17 residues. The germline V gene has CDR1 SEHNR and CDR2 FQNEAQ (reference sequence). CDR3 in amino acids: CASSFGGEREGADTQYF.

This chain links TRBV5-1 with TRBJ2-3; TCRdb designates TRBD1, a call that cannot be tested without DNA. Germline V gene lookup returns CDR1 SGHRS and CDR2 YFSETQ. The CDR3 is made up of 16 amino acids. CDR3 region: CASSLTGTGPTDTQYF.

The chain carries TRBV18 and TRBJ2-7; there is no DNA to check the TCRdb D call of TRBD1. The CDR3 length is 14 residues. Germline V gene lookup returns CDR1 KGHSH and CDR2 LQKENI. The CDR3 loop reads CASSPRGQNYEQYF.

The chain employs TRBV12-3 or TRBV12-4 and TRBJ1-2; the D call of TRBD1 rests on TCRdb alone, since no DNA is present to check it. The CDR3 covers 14 residues. The CDR3 protein is CASSLAGGGYGYTF.

This chain joins TRBV12-3 or TRBV12-4 and TRBJ2-1; TCRdb names TRBD1, which stays unverified in the absence of DNA. The CDR3 runs 12 residues. CDR3 amino acids: CASSLRESEQFF.

This chain links TRBV7-3 with TRBJ2-3; absent DNA, TCRdb's TRBD2 call cannot be checked. Germline CDR1 and CDR2: SGHTA and FQGTGA. CDR3 length: 17 amino acids. The CDR3 loop reads CASSLTLLAGPTDTQYF.

This chain connects TRBV5-1 to TRBJ2-2; TCRdb selects TRBD1, and the lack of DNA leaves this call unchecked. The CDR3 spans 15 residues. The germline V gene has CDR1 SGHRS and CDR2 YFSETQ. The CDR3 sequence: CASSPGTGNTGELFF.

J is TRBJ2-3 and V is TRBV7-9. CDR1 and CDR2 (germline): SEHNR, FQNEAQ (reference sequence). This CDR3 comprises 15 residues. The CDR3 loop is CASSYHTTSTDTQYF.

The gene calls are TRBV5-1 and TRBJ2-3; without DNA, the TCRdb call of TRBD2 cannot be checked. The CDR3 covers 15 residues. From germline, CDR1 is SGHRS and CDR2 YFSETQ. CDR3 amino acids: CASSLVTQRTDTQYF.

The chain carries TRBV7-8 and TRBJ2-1. From germline, CDR1 is SGHVS and CDR2 FQNEAQ. The CDR3 is 13 amino acids. The CDR3 region is CASSLALQLWQFF.

The V and J genes are TRBV7-7 and TRBJ2-5; TCRdb's assignment of TRBD1 cannot be checked, as there is no DNA. This CDR3 is 14 amino acids long. Germline V lookup: CDR1 SSHAT, CDR2 FNYEAQ (reference sequence). CDR3 sequence reads: CASSPWDRQETQYF. Together with reference TRBV7-7 and TRBJ2-5, the CDR3 gives the full variable domain: GAGVSQSPRYKVTKRGQDVTLRCDPISSHATLYWYQQALGQGPEFLTYFNYEAQPDKSGLPSDRFSAERPEGSISTLTIQRTEQRDSAMYRCASSPWDRQETQYFGPGTRLLVL.

The V gene is TRBV5-1, the J gene TRBJ2-1; the TCRdb D gene call, TRBD2, has no DNA to confirm it. Germline V gene sequence: CDR1 SGHRS, CDR2 YFSETQ. The CDR3 contains 17 residues. CDR3 region: CASSSPVSGGTYNEQFF.

The genes are TRBV6-1 and TRBJ2-3; as DNA is missing, the TRBD2 call by TCRdb cannot be tested. The germline V gene has CDR1 MNHNS and CDR2 SASEGT. The CDR3 loop spans 16 amino acids. The CDR3: CASSEVSSGRRDTQYF.

This chain links TRBV28 with TRBJ1-1; the D gene TCRdb calls, TRBD1, cannot be checked with no DNA. The CDR3 consists of 13 residues. Per the germline V gene, CDR1 is MDHEN and CDR2 is SYDVKM. The CDR3 spells CASSLGPGTEAFF.

The chain has TRBV19 and TRBJ2-7; as DNA is missing, the TRBD1 call by TCRdb cannot be tested. Germline CDR1 LNHDA, CDR2 SQIVND (reference sequence). This CDR3 has 11 residues. This CDR3 reads CASPDIYEQYF.

This chain connects TRBV20-1 to TRBJ1-6. The germline V gene encodes CDR1 DFQATT and CDR2 SNEGSKA (reference sequence). The CDR3 length is 17 residues. Here the CDR3 reads CSARRLTGGTGNSPLHF.

V gene TRBV12-3 or TRBV12-4 combines with J gene TRBJ2-4; the D call from TCRdb, TRBD1, cannot be confirmed without DNA. The CDR3 covers 12 residues. The CDR3 spells CASSSGGLDKYF.

V and J are TRBV11-2 and TRBJ2-1. Germline assignment: CDR1 SGHAT and CDR2 FQNNGV. This CDR3 spans 15 amino acids. This CDR3 reads CASSLDGVTYNEQFF.

The genes are TRBV19 and TRBJ2-7. Germline V gene data show CDR1 as LNHDA and CDR2 as SQIVND (reference sequence). The CDR3 runs 14 residues. Here the CDR3 reads CASSIDLETEEQYF. The complete variable domain, with remaining parts taken from reference TRBV19 and TRBJ2-7, reads DGGITQSPKYLFRKEGQNVTLSCEQNLNHDAMYWYRQDPGQGLRLIYYSQIVNDFQKGDIAEGYSVSREKKESFPLTVTSAQKNPTAFYLCASSIDLETEEQYFGPGTRLTVT.

This chain connects TRBV30 to TRBJ2-5. Germline V gives CDR1 GTSNPN, CDR2 SVGIG (reference sequence). The CDR3 loop spans 14 amino acids. This chain's CDR3 is CAWSSDPRQETQYF.

This chain uses TRBV29-1 with TRBJ2-3; without DNA, the TCRdb call of TRBD1 cannot be checked. Germline loops: CDR1 SQVTM, CDR2 ANQGSEA. The CDR3 has 14 residues. CDR3 amino acids: CSTAQARDADTQYF.

V gene TRBV10-3 combines with J gene TRBJ2-1. This CDR3 spans 17 amino acids. The germline CDR1 and CDR2 sequences are ENHRY and SYGVKD. The CDR3 loop reads CAISVRGGVSSYNEQFF.

The chain carries TRBV7-2 and TRBJ2-6. Germline V gene data show CDR1 as SGHTA and CDR2 as FQGNSA. This CDR3 is built from 17 residues. CDR3: CASSLVGQPSGANVLTF.